A selection of T cell receptor beta chains follows, all from one sample in a study of cytomegalovirus exposure and HLA in healthy donors. Only in-frame clones appear in the TCRdb table, and some are missing; sequencing was by immunoSEQ multiplex PCR. The repertoire holds about 160,000 clones, with approximately 80% as singletons. The sequenced sample was PBMCs. The receptors derive from a woman in her 50s in good health and CMV-seronegative. Both conserved end residues are part of each CDR3. A D gene is named only where the DNA matches it firmly. The size of a clone is reported for some rows only, either as once, few or many, or as a class for expanded clones.

>.|.|TRBV7-2|TRBJ1-5
CASSLDGGGGQPQHF
TGTGCCAGCAGCTTAGATGGGGGCGGAGGCCAGCCCCAGCATTTT
>.|.|TRBV19|TRBJ2-3
CASSPGHTDTQYF
TGTGCCAGTTCCCCGGGACACACAGATACGCAGTATTTT
>TRBD1|.|TRBV28|TRBJ1-2
CASSLYNRGIYGYTF
TGTGCCAGCAGTTTATATAACAGGGGGATCTATGGCTACACCTTC
>.|.|TRBV6-1|TRBJ1-4
CASSATAGPNEKLFF
TGTGCCAGCAGTGCGACTGCCGGTCCTAATGAAAAACTGTTTTTT
>TRBD1|.|TRBV6-5|TRBJ1-2
CASRLGQGANYGYTF
TGTGCCAGCAGGCTCGGACAGGGGGCTAACTATGGCTACACCTTC
>.|.|TRBV5-1|TRBJ1-3
CASSSTGSGNTIYF
TGCGCCAGCAGCTCCACAGGGTCTGGAAACACCATATATTTT
>.|.|TRBV6-1|TRBJ1-5
CASSELVNQPQHF
TGTGCCAGCAGTGAACTTGTAAATCAGCCCCAGCATTTT
>TRBD1|once|TRBV4-1|TRBJ1-4
CASSQTWDRLREKLFF
TGCGCCAGCAGCCAAACATGGGACAGGCTCAGGGAAAAACTGTTTTTT
>TRBD1|.|TRBV4-3|TRBJ2-3
CASSEGTGGGDTQYF
TGCGCCAGCAGCGAGGGGACAGGGGGAGGAGATACGCAGTATTTT
>.|.|TRBV7-9|TRBJ2-3
CASSLISQHTDTQYF
TGTGCCAGCAGCTTAATCTCACAGCACACAGATACGCAGTATTTT
>.|.|TRBV11-2|TRBJ1-2
CASSPTYGYTF
TGTGCCAGCAGCCCTACCTATGGCTACACCTTC
>.|.|TRBV7-2|TRBJ2-7
CASSFQGSSYEQYF
TGTGCCAGCAGCTTTCAGGGAAGCTCCTACGAGCAGTACTTC
>TRBD1|.|TRBV19|TRBJ1-1
CASRPTGEFGEAFF
TGTGCCAGTAGGCCGACAGGGGAATTTGGTGAAGCTTTCTTT
>TRBD2|.|TRBV7-3|TRBJ2-3
CASSQGLAGAPDTQYF
TGTGCCAGCAGCCAAGGACTAGCGGGGGCTCCAGATACGCAGTATTTT
>TRBD1|.|TRBV30|TRBJ1-2
CAWNRDRVGYGYTF
TGTGCCTGGAACCGGGACAGGGTCGGCTATGGCTACACCTTC
>.|.|TRBV4-1|TRBJ1-2
CASSQSGTINYGYTF
TGCGCCAGCAGCCAATCGGGGACAATCAATTATGGCTACACCTTC
>.|.|TRBV10-2|TRBJ1-2
CASSEPTRQVNGYTF
TGCGCCAGCAGTGAGCCGACCCGGCAGGTGAATGGCTACACCTTC
>TRBD1|.|TRBV7-2|TRBJ2-7
CASSIEPGQGTYEQYF
TGTGCCAGCAGCATAGAGCCGGGACAGGGAACATACGAGCAGTACTTC
>TRBD2|.|TRBV19|TRBJ2-1
CASSFWTSGSDEQFF
TGTGCCAGTAGTTTCTGGACTAGCGGGAGTGATGAGCAGTTCTTC
>.|.|TRBV5-4|TRBJ2-3
CASSPEGQSTDTQYF
TGTGCCAGCAGCCCCGAGGGTCAAAGCACAGATACGCAGTATTTT
>.|once|TRBV7-2|TRBJ2-5
CASREQGGSTQYF
TGTGCCAGCAGGGAACAGGGGGGGTCGACCCAGTACTTC
>.|.|TRBV30|TRBJ2-5
CAWRRAAADYQQETQYF
TGTGCCTGGAGGCGGGCGGCAGCGGACTACCAACAAGAGACCCAGTACTTC